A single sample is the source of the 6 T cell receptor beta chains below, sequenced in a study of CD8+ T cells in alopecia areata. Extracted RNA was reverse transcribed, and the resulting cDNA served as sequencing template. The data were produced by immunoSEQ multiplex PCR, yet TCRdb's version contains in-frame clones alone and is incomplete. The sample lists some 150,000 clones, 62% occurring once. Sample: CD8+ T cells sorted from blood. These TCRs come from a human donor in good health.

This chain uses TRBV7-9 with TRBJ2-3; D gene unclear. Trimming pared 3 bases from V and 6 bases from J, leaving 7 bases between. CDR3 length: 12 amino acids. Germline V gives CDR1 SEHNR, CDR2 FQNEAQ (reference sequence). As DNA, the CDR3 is TGTGCCAGCAGCTTGATCCTGGATACGCAGTATTTT. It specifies CASSLILDTQYF.

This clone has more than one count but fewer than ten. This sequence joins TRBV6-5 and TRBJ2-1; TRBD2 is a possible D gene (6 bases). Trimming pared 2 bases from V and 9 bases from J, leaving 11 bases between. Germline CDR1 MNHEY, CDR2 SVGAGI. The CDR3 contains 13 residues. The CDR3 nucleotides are TGTGCCAGCAGTTACGCGGGAAGTGTTGAGCAGTTCTTC. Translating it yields CASSYAGSVEQFF.

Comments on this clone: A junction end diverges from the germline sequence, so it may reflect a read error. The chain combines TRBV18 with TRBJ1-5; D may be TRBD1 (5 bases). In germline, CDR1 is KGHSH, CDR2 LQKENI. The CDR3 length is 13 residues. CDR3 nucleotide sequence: TGCGCCAGCACCCGGGGGAGCAATCAGCCCCAGCATTTT. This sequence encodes CASTRGSNQPQHF.

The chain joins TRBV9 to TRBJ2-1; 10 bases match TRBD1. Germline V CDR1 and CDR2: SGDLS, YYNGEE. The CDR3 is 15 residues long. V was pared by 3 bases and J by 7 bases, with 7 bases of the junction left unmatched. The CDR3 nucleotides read TGTGCCAGCAGCGCAAGGGACAGGGGTAGGAATGAGCAGTTCTTC. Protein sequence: CASSARDRGRNEQFF. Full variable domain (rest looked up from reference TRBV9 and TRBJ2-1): DSGVTQTPKHLITATGQRVTLRCSPRSGDLSVYWYQQSLDQGLQFLIQYYNGEERAKGNILERFSAQQFPDLHSELNLSSLELGDSALYFCASSARDRGRNEQFFGPGTRLTVL.

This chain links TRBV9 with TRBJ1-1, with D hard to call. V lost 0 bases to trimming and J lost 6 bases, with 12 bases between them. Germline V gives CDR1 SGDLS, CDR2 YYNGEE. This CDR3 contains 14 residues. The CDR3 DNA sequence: TGTGCCAGCAGCGTAGCTTCCGACTATCCTGAAGCTTTCTTT. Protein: CASSVASDYPEAFF.

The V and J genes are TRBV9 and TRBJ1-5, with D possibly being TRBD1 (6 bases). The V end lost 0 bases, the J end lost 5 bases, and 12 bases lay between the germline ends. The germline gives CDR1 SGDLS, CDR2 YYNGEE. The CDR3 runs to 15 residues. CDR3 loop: CASSVAATGHQPQHF. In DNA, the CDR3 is TGTGCCAGCAGCGTAGCTGCAACAGGGCATCAGCCCCAGCATTTT.